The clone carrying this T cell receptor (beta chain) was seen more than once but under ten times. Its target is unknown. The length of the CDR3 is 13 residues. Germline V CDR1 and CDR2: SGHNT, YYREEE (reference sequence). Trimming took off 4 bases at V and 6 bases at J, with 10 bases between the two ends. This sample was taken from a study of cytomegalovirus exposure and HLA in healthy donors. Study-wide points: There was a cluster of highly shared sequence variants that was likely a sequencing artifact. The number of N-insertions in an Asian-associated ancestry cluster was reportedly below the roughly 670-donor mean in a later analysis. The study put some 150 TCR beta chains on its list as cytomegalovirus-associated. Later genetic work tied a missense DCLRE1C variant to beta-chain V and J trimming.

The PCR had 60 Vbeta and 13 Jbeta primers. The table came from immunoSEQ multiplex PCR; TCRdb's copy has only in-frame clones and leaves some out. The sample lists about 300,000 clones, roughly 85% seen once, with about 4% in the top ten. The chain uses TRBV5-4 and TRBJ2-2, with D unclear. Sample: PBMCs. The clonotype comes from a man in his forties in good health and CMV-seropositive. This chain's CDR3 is CASSLGASGELFF. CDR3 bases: TGTGCCAGCAGCCTAGGAGCGTCCGGGGAGCTGTTTTTT. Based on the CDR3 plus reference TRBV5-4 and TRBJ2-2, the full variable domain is ETGVTQSPTHLIKTRGQQVTLRCSSQSGHNTVSWYQQALGQGPQFIFQYYREEENGRGNFPPRFSGLQFPNYSSELNVNALELDDSALYLCASSLGASGELFFGEGSRLTVL.